The 14 T cell receptor beta chains given below trace back to one sample, sequenced in a study of T cells after yellow fever vaccination. TCRdb itself ran the 5' RACE reads through MiXCR, one entry per CDR3 protein. The table lists some 120,000 distinct CDR3 sequences, 7.5% to 9.5% of them singletons. This specimen was CD8+ T cells sorted from PBMCs, taken 45 days after the yellow fever booster vaccination. The receptors originated from a young man who received the YFV17D yellow fever vaccine.

This clonotype was picked up many times. V gene TRBV3-1 combines with J gene TRBJ2-3; D is ambiguous. Trimming left V 8 bases short and J 4 bases short, with 13 bases between. This CDR3 region has 13 residues. From germline, CDR1 is LGHDT and CDR2 YNNKEL (reference sequence). As DNA, the CDR3 is TGTGCCAGCGGTCCAGAACGGGCAGATACGCAGTATTTT. Amino acids: CASGPERADTQYF.

The table lists this clonotype with many counts. J is TRBJ1-1 and V is TRBV25-1; D gene ambiguous. Germline V lookup: CDR1 MGHDK, CDR2 SYGVNS. V was trimmed by 3 bases and J by 9 bases, leaving 8 bases between them. The CDR3 is 11 residues long. The CDR3 sequence: CASSESQQAFF. The DNA of the CDR3 is TGTGCCAGCAGTGAGTCCCAGCAAGCTTTCTTT.

This rearrangement joins TRBV6-1 to TRBJ2-7; 14 bases are a match to TRBD2. Germline loops: CDR1 MNHNS, CDR2 SASEGT. Trimming took 11 bases from V and 0 from J; bases not matched to a gene: 6. The CDR3 spans 15 residues. CDR3 protein: CAASGTSGSSYEQYF. CDR3 in DNA: TGTGCCGCCAGCGGGACTAGCGGGAGCTCCTACGAGCAGTACTTC.

This clonotype was found many times. The chain recombines TRBV20-1 with TRBJ2-3; no reliable D call. This CDR3 contains 13 residues. Per the germline V gene, CDR1 is DFQATT and CDR2 is SNEGSKA (reference sequence). The CDR3 is CRPQVAQPDTQYF. The CDR3 DNA sequence: TGCAGGCCCCAGGTAGCCCAGCCAGATACGCAGTATTTT.

This clonotype occurred many times. The chain recombines TRBV12-3 or TRBV12-4 with TRBJ2-1; 9 nucleotides match TRBD2. The CDR3 runs to 19 residues. With 7 bases clipped from V and 2 bases from J, the junction kept 18 bases outside the gene matches. The DNA of the CDR3 is TGTGCCAGCACCTCACAGGCGGGGGTAGCGGGAGAGGCCTACAATGAGCAGTTCTTC. It codes for CASTSQAGVAGEAYNEQFF.

V and J are TRBV5-1 and TRBJ2-7; D may correspond to TRBD1 or TRBD2 (7 bases each). Trimming pared 7 bases from V and 6 bases from J, leaving 17 bases between. Germline CDR1 is SGHRS and CDR2 is YFSETQ. This CDR3 spans 13 amino acids. In DNA, the CDR3 is TGCGCCAGCCGTGAGGCAGGGGGGGCCGAGCAGTACTTC. Encoded protein: CASREAGGAEQYF.

Many counts were recorded for this clonotype. The chain couples TRBV5-1 to TRBJ2-2, with D unclear. Trimming took off 3 bases at V and 6 bases at J, with 12 bases between the two ends. The CDR3 loop spans 14 amino acids. Germline V lookup: CDR1 SGHRS, CDR2 YFSETQ. The CDR3 sequence: CASSSTTPAGELFF. The CDR3 bases are TGCGCCAGCAGCTCGACCACTCCGGCCGGGGAGCTGTTTTTT. Drawing the rest from reference TRBV5-1 and TRBJ2-2, the complete variable domain is KAGVTQTPRYLIKTRGQQVTLSCSPISGHRSVSWYQQTPGQGLQFLFEYFSETQRNKGNFPGRFSGRQFSNSRSEMNVSTLELGDSALYLCASSSTTPAGELFFGEGSRLTVL.

This clonotype was recorded many times. V and J are TRBV12-3 or TRBV12-4 and TRBJ2-7; D perhaps matches TRBD2 (5 bases). This CDR3 contains 15 residues. V was pared by 4 bases and J by 3 bases, with 16 bases between. Written as DNA, the CDR3 is TGTGCCAGCAGTTACGGAGCTAGCCGATACTACGAGCAGTACTTC. Translation: CASSYGASRYYEQYF.

This clonotype was counted many times. The rearrangement uses TRBV18 and TRBJ2-7, with 8 bases that match TRBD1. The germline V gene encodes CDR1 KGHSH and CDR2 LQKENI. The CDR3 runs to 15 residues. After removal of 4 bases from V and 3 bases from J, the junction contained 8 bases not matched to a gene. The CDR3 region has the DNA TGTGCCAGCTCACAGACCGGGACAGGTTACTACGAGCAGTACTTC. Translating gives CASSQTGTGYYEQYF.

This clonotype was counted ten times or more. The chain links TRBV9 to TRBJ2-7, with 12 bases identical to TRBD2. J lost 2 bases, V lost 0 bases, and 0 bases had no gene match. This CDR3 region has 15 residues. The germline V gene encodes CDR1 SGDLS and CDR2 YYNGEE. CDR3 sequence reads: CASSVGTSGTYEQYF. The DNA of the CDR3 is TGTGCCAGCAGCGTAGGGACTAGCGGGACCTACGAGCAGTACTTC.

This clonotype was seen many times. The CDR3 spells CASSRTGAHNEQFF. For the CDR3, the DNA is TGTGCCAGCAGCCGCACAGGGGCACACAATGAGCAGTTCTTC. The rearrangement joins TRBV12-3 or TRBV12-4 to TRBJ2-1, with 7 bases aligning to TRBD1. The V gene end was trimmed by 6 bases and the J gene end by 5 bases; junction bases not matched to a gene: 7. There are 14 residues in the CDR3.

CDR3 protein: CAWSAIRDEQFF. In DNA, the CDR3 is TGTGCCTGGAGTGCAATTCGGGATGAGCAGTTCTTC. The gene calls are TRBV30 and TRBJ2-1; no reliable D call. This CDR3 contains 12 residues. The V gene's germline CDR1 is GTSNPN and CDR2 SVGIG (reference sequence). Between the trimmed V and J ends, which lost 1 base and 8 bases, there was a span of 9 bases.

This clonotype was observed many times. The chain recombines TRBV20-1 with TRBJ2-7; TRBD2 matches 11 bases. CDR1 is DFQATT, CDR2 SNEGSKA, per germline (reference sequence). V lost 4 bases, J lost 6 bases, and 11 bases stayed unmatched. This CDR3 contains 15 residues. The CDR3 is CSAMERLAGISEQYF. DNA for the CDR3: TGCAGTGCTATGGAGCGACTAGCGGGGATCTCCGAGCAGTACTTC.

This clonotype was found many times. V and J are TRBV12-3 or TRBV12-4 and TRBJ2-1, with 7 bases aligning to TRBD1. J was trimmed by 10 bases and V by 1 base; bases with no gene match: 13. The length of the CDR3 is 16 residues. The CDR3 protein is CASSLGTGHPRGEQFF. The CDR3 nucleotides read TGTGCCAGCAGTTTAGGGACAGGTCACCCCCGCGGGGAGCAGTTCTTC.